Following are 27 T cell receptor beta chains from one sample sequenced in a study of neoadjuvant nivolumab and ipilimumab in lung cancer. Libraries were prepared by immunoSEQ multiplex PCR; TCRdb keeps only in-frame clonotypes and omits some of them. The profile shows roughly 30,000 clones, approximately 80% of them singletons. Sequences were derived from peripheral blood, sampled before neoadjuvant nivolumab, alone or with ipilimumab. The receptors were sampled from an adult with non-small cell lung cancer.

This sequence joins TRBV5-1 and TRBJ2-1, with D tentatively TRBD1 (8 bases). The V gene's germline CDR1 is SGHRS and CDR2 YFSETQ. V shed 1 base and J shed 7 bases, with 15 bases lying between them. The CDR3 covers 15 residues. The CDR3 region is CASSLRQGRANEQFF. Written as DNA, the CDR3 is TGCGCCAGCAGCTTGCGACAGGGGAGGGCGAATGAGCAGTTCTTC.

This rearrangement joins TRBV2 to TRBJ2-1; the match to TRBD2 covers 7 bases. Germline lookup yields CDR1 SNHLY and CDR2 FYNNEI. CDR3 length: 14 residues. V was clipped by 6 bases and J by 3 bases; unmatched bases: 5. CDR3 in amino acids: CASRWAGDYNEQFF. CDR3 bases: TGTGCCAGCAGGTGGGCGGGGGACTACAATGAGCAGTTCTTC.

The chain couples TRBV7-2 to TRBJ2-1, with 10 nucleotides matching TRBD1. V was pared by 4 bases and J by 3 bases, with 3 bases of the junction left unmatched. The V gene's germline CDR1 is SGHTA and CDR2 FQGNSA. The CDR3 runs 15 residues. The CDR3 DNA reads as TGTGCCAGCAGCTCTGGGACAGGGGTCTACAATGAGCAGTTCTTC. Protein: CASSSGTGVYNEQFF.

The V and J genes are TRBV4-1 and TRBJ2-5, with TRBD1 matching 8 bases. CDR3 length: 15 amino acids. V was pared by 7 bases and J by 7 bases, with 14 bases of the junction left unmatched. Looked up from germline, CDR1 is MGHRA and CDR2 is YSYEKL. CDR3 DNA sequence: TGCGCCAGCACGCCTTCAGGGGGCACTTGGGGGACCCAGTACTTC. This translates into CASTPSGGTWGTQYF.

The CDR3 bases are TGTGCCAGCAGCCCGAACAGGGGCTCCTATAATTCACCCCTCCACTTT. It is translated as CASSPNRGSYNSPLHF. This rearrangement joins TRBV25-1 to TRBJ1-6; the match to TRBD1 covers 7 bases. The CDR3 consists of 16 residues. After removal of 6 bases from V and 0 bases from J, the junction contained 5 bases not matched to a gene. Germline assignment: CDR1 MGHDK and CDR2 SYGVNS.

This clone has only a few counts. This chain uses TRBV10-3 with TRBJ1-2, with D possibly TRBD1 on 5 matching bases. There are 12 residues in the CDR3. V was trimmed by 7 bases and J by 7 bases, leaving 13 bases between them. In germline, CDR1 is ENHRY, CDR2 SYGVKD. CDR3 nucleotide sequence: TGTGCCATCACGTTGGGGACCGGTGGCTACACCTTC. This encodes CAITLGTGGYTF.

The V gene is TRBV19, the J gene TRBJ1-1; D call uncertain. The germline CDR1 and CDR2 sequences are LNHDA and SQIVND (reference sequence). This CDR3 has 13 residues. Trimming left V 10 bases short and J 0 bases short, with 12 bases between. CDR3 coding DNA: TGTGCCACCGGGAGCGTAATGAACACTGAAGCTTTCTTT. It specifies CATGSVMNTEAFF.

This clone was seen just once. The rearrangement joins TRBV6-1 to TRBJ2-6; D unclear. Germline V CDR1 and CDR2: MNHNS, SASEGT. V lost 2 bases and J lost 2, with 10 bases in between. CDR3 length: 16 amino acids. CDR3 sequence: CASSEYRSTGANVLTF. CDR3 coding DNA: TGTGCCAGCAGTGAATATCGGAGTACTGGGGCCAACGTCCTGACTTTC.

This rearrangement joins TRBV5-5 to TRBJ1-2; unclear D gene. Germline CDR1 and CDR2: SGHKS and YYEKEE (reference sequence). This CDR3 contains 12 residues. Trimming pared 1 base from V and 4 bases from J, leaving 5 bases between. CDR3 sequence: CASSLSLYGYTF. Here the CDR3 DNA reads TGTGCCAGCAGCTTGTCGCTCTATGGCTACACCTTC. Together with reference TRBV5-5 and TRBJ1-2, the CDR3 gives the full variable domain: DAGVTQSPTHLIKTRGQQVTLRCSPISGHKSVSWYQQVLGQGPQFIFQYYEKEERGRGNFPDRFSARQFPNYSSELNVNALLLGDSALYLCASSLSLYGYTFGSGTRLTVV.

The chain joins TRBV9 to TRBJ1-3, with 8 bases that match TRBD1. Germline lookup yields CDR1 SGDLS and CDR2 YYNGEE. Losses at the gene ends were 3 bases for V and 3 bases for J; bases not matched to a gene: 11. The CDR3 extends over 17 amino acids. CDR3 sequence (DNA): TGTGCCAGCAGCGGGGGGACCCAGGGGGCGCATGGAAACACCATATATTTT. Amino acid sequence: CASSGGTQGAHGNTIYF. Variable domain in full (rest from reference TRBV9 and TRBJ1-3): DSGVTQTPKHLITATGQRVTLRCSPRSGDLSVYWYQQSLDQGLQFLIQYYNGEERAKGNILERFSAQQFPDLHSELNLSSLELGDSALYFCASSGGTQGAHGNTIYFGEGSWLTVV.

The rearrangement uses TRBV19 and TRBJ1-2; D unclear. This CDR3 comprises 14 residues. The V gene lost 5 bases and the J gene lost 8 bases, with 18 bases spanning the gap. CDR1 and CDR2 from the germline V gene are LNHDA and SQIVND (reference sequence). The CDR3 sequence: CASSPPFPRWGYTF. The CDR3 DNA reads TGTGCCAGTAGTCCACCCTTCCCCCGGTGGGGCTACACCTTC.

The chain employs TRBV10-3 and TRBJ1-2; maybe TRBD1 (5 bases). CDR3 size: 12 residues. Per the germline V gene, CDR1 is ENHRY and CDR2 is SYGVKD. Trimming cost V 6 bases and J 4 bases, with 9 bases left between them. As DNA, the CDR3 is TGTGCCATCAGGGGGGATTCCTATGGCTACACCTTC. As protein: CAIRGDSYGYTF.

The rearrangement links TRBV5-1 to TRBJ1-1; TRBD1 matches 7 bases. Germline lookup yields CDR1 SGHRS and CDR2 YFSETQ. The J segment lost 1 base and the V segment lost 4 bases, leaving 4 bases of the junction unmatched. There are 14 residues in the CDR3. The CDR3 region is CASSVGGANTEAFF. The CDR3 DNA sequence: TGCGCCAGCAGCGTAGGGGGCGCGAACACTGAAGCTTTCTTT.

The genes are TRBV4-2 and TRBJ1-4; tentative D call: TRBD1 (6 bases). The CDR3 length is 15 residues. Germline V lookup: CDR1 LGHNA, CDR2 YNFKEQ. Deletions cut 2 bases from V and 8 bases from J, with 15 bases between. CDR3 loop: CASSQIQGIEEKLFF. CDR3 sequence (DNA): TGTGCCAGCAGCCAAATACAGGGAATAGAGGAAAAACTGTTTTTT.

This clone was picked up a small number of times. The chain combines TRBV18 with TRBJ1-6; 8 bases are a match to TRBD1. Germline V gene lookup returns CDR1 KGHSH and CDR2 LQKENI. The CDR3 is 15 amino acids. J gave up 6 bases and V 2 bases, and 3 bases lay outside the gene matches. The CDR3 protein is CASSPSRGLNSPLHF. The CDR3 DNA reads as TGTGCCAGCTCACCATCCAGGGGGCTTAATTCACCCCTCCACTTT.

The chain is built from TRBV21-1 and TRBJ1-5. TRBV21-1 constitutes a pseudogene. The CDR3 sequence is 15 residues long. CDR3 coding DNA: TGTGCCAGTGGATTAAAGGTCGGGGGCGCAGAGCCCCAGCATTTT. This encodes CASGLKVGGAEPQHF.

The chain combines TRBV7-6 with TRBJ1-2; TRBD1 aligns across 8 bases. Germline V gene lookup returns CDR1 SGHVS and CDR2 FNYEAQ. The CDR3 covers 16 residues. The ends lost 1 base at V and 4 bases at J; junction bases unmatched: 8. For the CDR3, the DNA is TGTGCCAGCAGCTTAGGGCCTCAGGGGGCGCGCTATGGCTACACCTTC. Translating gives CASSLGPQGARYGYTF.

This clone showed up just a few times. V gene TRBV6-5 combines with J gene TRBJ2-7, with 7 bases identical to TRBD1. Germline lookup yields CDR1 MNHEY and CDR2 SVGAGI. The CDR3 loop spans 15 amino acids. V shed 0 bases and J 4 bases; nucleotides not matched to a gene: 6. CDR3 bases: TGTGCCAGCAGTTACTCCGGGACAGAAGATTACGAGCAGTACTTC. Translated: CASSYSGTEDYEQYF.

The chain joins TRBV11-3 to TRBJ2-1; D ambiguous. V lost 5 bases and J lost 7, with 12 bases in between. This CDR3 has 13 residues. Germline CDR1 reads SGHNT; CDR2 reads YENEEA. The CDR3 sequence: CASSPNNINEQFF. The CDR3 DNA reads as TGTGCCAGCAGCCCGAACAATATAAATGAGCAGTTCTTC.

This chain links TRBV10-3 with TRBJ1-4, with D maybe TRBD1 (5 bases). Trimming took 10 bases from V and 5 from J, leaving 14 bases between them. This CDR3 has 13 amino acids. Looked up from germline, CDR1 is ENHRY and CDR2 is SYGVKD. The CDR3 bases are TGTGCCACGAGGGACCCACGCAATGAAAAACTGTTTTTT. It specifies CATRDPRNEKLFF.

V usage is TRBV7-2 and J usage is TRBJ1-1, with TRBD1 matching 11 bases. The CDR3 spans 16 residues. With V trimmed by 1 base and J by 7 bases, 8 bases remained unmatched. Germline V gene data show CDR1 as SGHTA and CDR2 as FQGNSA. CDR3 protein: CASSLVVSGQGGEAFF. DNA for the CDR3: TGTGCCAGCAGCTTAGTTGTGTCGGGACAGGGGGGTGAAGCTTTCTTT. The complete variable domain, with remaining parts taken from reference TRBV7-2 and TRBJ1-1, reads GAGVSQSPSNKVTEKGKDVELRCDPISGHTALYWYRQSLGQGLEFLIYFQGNSAPDKSGLPSDRFSAERTGGSVSTLTIQRTQQEDSAVYLCASSLVVSGQGGEAFFGQGTRLTVV.

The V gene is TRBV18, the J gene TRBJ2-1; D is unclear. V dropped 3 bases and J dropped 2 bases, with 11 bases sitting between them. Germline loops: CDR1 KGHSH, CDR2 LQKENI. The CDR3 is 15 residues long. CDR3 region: CASSPPGPTYNEQFF. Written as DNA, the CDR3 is TGTGCCAGCTCACCTCCCGGGCCCACCTACAATGAGCAGTTCTTC.

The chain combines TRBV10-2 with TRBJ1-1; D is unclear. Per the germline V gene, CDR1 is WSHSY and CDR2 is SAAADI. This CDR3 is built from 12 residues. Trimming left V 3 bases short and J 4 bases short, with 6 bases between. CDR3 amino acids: CASSDRSTEAFF. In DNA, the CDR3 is TGCGCCAGCAGTGACAGGTCCACTGAAGCTTTCTTT.

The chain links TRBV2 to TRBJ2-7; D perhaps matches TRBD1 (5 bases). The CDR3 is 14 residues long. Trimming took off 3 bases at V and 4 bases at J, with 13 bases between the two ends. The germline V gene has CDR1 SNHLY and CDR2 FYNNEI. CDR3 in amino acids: CASSEYRSHYEQYF. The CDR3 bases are TGTGCCAGCAGTGAGTACAGGTCACATTACGAGCAGTACTTC.

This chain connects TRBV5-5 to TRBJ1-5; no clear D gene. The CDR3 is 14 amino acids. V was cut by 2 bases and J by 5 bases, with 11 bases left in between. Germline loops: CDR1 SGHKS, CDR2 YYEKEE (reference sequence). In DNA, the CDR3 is TGTGCCAGCAGCTTTGGGGAAGGCTATCAGCCCCAGCATTTT. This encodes CASSFGEGYQPQHF. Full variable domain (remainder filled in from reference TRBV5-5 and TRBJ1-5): DAGVTQSPTHLIKTRGQQVTLRCSPISGHKSVSWYQQVLGQGPQFIFQYYEKEERGRGNFPDRFSARQFPNYSSELNVNALLLGDSALYLCASSFGEGYQPQHFGDGTRLSIL.

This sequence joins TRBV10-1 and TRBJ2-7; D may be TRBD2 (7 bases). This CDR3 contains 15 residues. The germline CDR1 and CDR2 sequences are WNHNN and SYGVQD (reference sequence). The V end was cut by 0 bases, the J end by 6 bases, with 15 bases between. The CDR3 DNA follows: TGCGCCAGCAGTGAGTCGAGGGGGGGGCCCTCCGAGCAGTACTTC. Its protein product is CASSESRGGPSEQYF.

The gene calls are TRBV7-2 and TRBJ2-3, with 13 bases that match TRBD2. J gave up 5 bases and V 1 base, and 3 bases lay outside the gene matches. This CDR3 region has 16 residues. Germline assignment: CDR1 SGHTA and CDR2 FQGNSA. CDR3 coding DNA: TGTGCCAGCAGCTTAGTAACTAGCGGGGGGGAAGATACGCAGTATTTT. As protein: CASSLVTSGGEDTQYF.